The 24 T cell receptor beta chains below come from one sample, sequenced in a study of radiotherapy plus CTLA-4 blockade in lung cancer. Here immunoSEQ multiplex PCR was the method, and the copy in TCRdb shows in-frame clones only, minus some. The profile shows 81,000 or so clones, approximately 80% of them singletons. The specimen comprised peripheral blood, sampled from a patient treated with radiotherapy plus ipilimumab. Receptors originate from a human donor with non-small cell lung cancer who had stable disease on radiotherapy plus ipilimumab.

The chain uses TRBV6-5 and TRBJ1-2; 9 bases match TRBD1. This CDR3 spans 14 amino acids. Germline V gene data show CDR1 as MNHEY and CDR2 as SVGAGI. The V and J ends lost 5 bases and 2 bases, in that order; junction bases with no gene match: 3. CDR3 sequence (DNA): TGTGCCAGCAGTACGACAGGGGGGAACTATGGCTACACCTTC. Translated: CASSTTGGNYGYTF.

The J gene is TRBJ2-2, the V gene TRBV7-3; TRBD2 aligns across 8 bases. The V gene end was trimmed by 5 bases and the J gene end by 7 bases; junction bases not matched to a gene: 18. Germline V gene lookup returns CDR1 SGHTA and CDR2 FQGTGA. This CDR3 has 18 residues. CDR3 sequence (DNA): TGTGCCAGCAGCCCCCTCGGAGGGTGGAGCGGGAGCAGCGGGGAGCTGTTTTTT. It specifies CASSPLGGWSGSSGELFF.

The V and J genes are TRBV7-2 and TRBJ2-7; 12 bases are a match to TRBD2. V trimming: 0 bases; J trimming: 5 bases; junction bases outside the gene matches: 5. The CDR3 loop spans 16 amino acids. The germline gives CDR1 SGHTA, CDR2 FQGNSA. CDR3 in amino acids: CASSLALAGGPHEQYF. DNA of the CDR3: TGTGCCAGCAGCTTAGCGCTAGCGGGGGGGCCCCACGAGCAGTACTTC.

J is TRBJ1-1 and V is TRBV10-3; D uncertain. The V gene's germline CDR1 is ENHRY and CDR2 SYGVKD. V lost 3 bases, J lost 3 bases, and 11 bases lay in between. CDR3 length equals 14 residues. CDR3 nucleotides: TGTGCCATCAGTGAAAGGGTAACGGACACTGAAGCTTTCTTT. Its protein is CAISERVTDTEAFF.

This chain uses TRBV30 with TRBJ2-7; 12 nucleotides line up with TRBD2. Germline V gene lookup returns CDR1 GTSNPN and CDR2 SVGIG (reference sequence). The CDR3 consists of 13 residues. V lost 4 bases, J lost 7 bases, and 5 bases stayed unmatched. The CDR3 sequence is CAWTSGGAGEQYF. In DNA form, the CDR3 reads TGTGCCTGGACTAGCGGGGGGGCTGGAGAGCAGTACTTC.

This clone has just a few counts. This chain joins TRBV5-1 and TRBJ2-1, with TRBD1 as a possible D gene (6 bases). V lost 4 bases, J lost 0 bases, and 11 bases lay in between. The CDR3 has 15 residues. CDR1 SGHRS and CDR2 YFSETQ come from the germline V gene. DNA for the CDR3: TGCGCCAGCAGCCTGGGACACAGCTCCTACAATGAGCAGTTCTTC. Residues: CASSLGHSSYNEQFF.

The CDR3 loop is CASSIELVSADTQYF. CDR3 in DNA: TGCGCCAGCAGCATCGAACTAGTTTCGGCAGATACGCAGTATTTT. The rearrangement joins TRBV5-1 to TRBJ2-3, with D possibly being TRBD2 (5 bases). The V gene lost 4 bases and the J gene lost 4 bases, with 16 bases spanning the gap. Germline V gene lookup returns CDR1 SGHRS and CDR2 YFSETQ. CDR3 length: 15 residues.

V is TRBV10-3 and J is TRBJ1-6; 9 bases are shared with TRBD1. Looked up from germline, CDR1 is ENHRY and CDR2 is SYGVKD. V shed 6 bases and J 7 bases; nucleotides not matched to a gene: 4. This CDR3 has 14 residues. In nucleotides, the CDR3 is TGTGCCATCAGAGGGACAGGGAAGAATTCACCCCTCCACTTT. Amino acids: CAIRGTGKNSPLHF.

V gene TRBV5-1 combines with J gene TRBJ1-6; 8 bases are a match to TRBD1. Trimming took 4 bases from V and 8 from J; bases not matched to a gene: 11. This CDR3 is 16 amino acids long. Germline V gene lookup returns CDR1 SGHRS and CDR2 YFSETQ. CDR3 nucleotides: TGCGCCAGCAGCCGGACCGGACAGGGAGGCGATTCACCCCTCCACTTT. This gives the protein CASSRTGQGGDSPLHF.

The rearrangement links TRBV4-1 to TRBJ1-4; a possible D gene is TRBD1 (6 bases). Looked up from germline, CDR1 is MGHRA and CDR2 is YSYEKL. V lost 1 base to trimming and J lost 3 bases, with 15 bases between them. The CDR3 consists of 17 residues. CDR3 nucleotides: TGCGCCAGCAGCCAAGGGCCTACAGGGAATCCTAATGAAAAACTGTTTTTT. Its protein product is CASSQGPTGNPNEKLFF.

This sequence joins TRBV28 and TRBJ2-6, with a weak D call TRBD1 (6 bases). The CDR3 has 15 residues. Trimming stripped 7 bases from V and 4 bases from J, with 14 bases between. Per germline, CDR1 MDHEN and CDR2 SYDVKM. The CDR3: CASTPGVAGANVLTF. The CDR3 nucleotides are TGTGCCAGCACTCCAGGGGTGGCCGGGGCCAACGTCCTGACTTTC.

The rearrangement uses TRBV28 and TRBJ2-7; D tentatively fits TRBD1 or TRBD2 (6 bases each). Germline assignment: CDR1 MDHEN and CDR2 SYDVKM. This CDR3 spans 14 amino acids. The V and J ends lost 11 bases and 4 bases respectively, with 21 bases between them. CDR3 DNA sequence: TGTGCCTCCCTGGGGTCGGGGGCGAGGTACGAGCAGTACTTC. Its protein is CASLGSGARYEQYF.

A few counts support this clone. The chain is built from TRBV14 and TRBJ1-6, with TRBD1 matching 8 bases. CDR1 and CDR2 from the germline V gene are SGHDN and FVKESK. The CDR3 contains 15 residues. V shed 4 bases and J 6 bases; nucleotides not matched to a gene: 5. The CDR3 DNA sequence: TGTGCCAGCAGCCGTGGACAGGGCCTTAATTCACCCCTCCACTTT. Encoded protein: CASSRGQGLNSPLHF.

V usage is TRBV6-5 and J usage is TRBJ1-1; D not certain. The CDR3 length is 13 residues. Germline CDR1 MNHEY, CDR2 SVGAGI. Trimming stripped 5 bases from V and 5 bases from J, with 12 bases between. The CDR3 spells CASSPNGPTEAFF. The CDR3 DNA is TGTGCCAGCAGTCCCAACGGCCCGACTGAAGCTTTCTTT.

The chain is built from TRBV2 and TRBJ2-3; D is uncertain. The CDR3 runs to 13 residues. From germline, CDR1 is SNHLY and CDR2 FYNNEI. Deletions cut 5 bases from V and 2 bases from J, with 8 bases between. The CDR3 coding sequence is TGTGCCAGCAGTCCCCCGTTCACAGATACGCAGTATTTT. Its protein is CASSPPFTDTQYF.

The chain employs TRBV6-1 and TRBJ2-3, with 9 bases fitting TRBD2. CDR1 and CDR2 (germline): MNHNS, SASEGT. The CDR3 contains 18 residues. Trimming removed 2 bases from V and 0 bases from J; junction bases left unmatched: 9. The CDR3 nucleotides are TGTGCCAGCAGTGAAACGTGGTCTAGCGGGGCTAGCACAGATACGCAGTATTTT. Translation: CASSETWSSGASTDTQYF.

The sample holds one count of this clone. This chain connects TRBV5-1 to TRBJ2-4, with 8 bases matching TRBD2. Germline-derived CDR1 and CDR2 are SGHRS and YFSETQ. CDR3 length: 19 amino acids. V shed 5 bases and J 0 bases; nucleotides not matched to a gene: 16. The CDR3 spells CASRPWGERTSRAKNIQYF. The CDR3 nucleotides read TGCGCCAGCAGGCCGTGGGGGGAGAGGACTAGCCGAGCCAAAAACATTCAGTACTTC.

The chain uses TRBV5-1 and TRBJ2-1; D unclear. Germline CDR1 and CDR2: SGHRS and YFSETQ. Between the trimmed V and J ends, which lost 3 bases and 9 bases, there was a span of 13 bases. The CDR3 is 13 residues long. CDR3 amino acids: CASSYLGTGEQFF. The DNA for the CDR3 is TGCGCCAGCAGCTACTTGGGCACTGGTGAGCAGTTCTTC.

The rearrangement links TRBV5-1 to TRBJ2-5, with a weak D call TRBD2 (5 bases). The CDR3 loop spans 14 amino acids. V gave up 7 bases and J gave up 4 bases, with 17 bases separating them. The germline V gene encodes CDR1 SGHRS and CDR2 YFSETQ. This chain's CDR3 is CASSGSNSLETQYF. CDR3 bases: TGCGCCAGCTCGGGGTCCAATTCCCTAGAGACCCAGTACTTC.

The rearrangement joins TRBV7-9 to TRBJ2-1, with D perhaps given as TRBD1 or TRBD2 (6 bases each). The CDR3 runs to 12 residues. V dropped 4 bases and J dropped 8 bases, with 9 bases sitting between them. Germline CDR1 reads SEHNR; CDR2 reads FQNEAQ (reference sequence). CDR3 amino acids: CASSSGGYEQFF. As DNA, the CDR3 is TGTGCCAGCAGCTCCGGGGGCTATGAGCAGTTCTTC.

The J gene is TRBJ2-7, the V gene TRBV11-3; no clear D. The V and J ends lost 5 bases and 0 bases respectively, with 8 bases between them. Germline values: CDR1 SGHNT, CDR2 YENEEA. CDR3 size: 13 residues. The CDR3 region has the DNA TGTGCCAGCAGCCCCGAGTTCTCCTACGAGCAGTACTTC. Translation: CASSPEFSYEQYF.

J is TRBJ1-5 and V is TRBV2; TRBD1 matches 7 bases. Germline V CDR1 and CDR2: SNHLY, FYNNEI. The CDR3 totals 15 residues. V trimming: 5 bases; J trimming: 1 base; junction bases outside the gene matches: 5. The CDR3 DNA reads TGTGCCAGCAGTATGGACAGGCAGAGCAATCAGCCCCAGCATTTT. Translating it yields CASSMDRQSNQPQHF. Using reference TRBV2 and TRBJ1-5 for the parts outside the CDR3, the full variable domain is EPEVTQTPSHQVTQMGQEVILRCVPISNHLYFYWYRQILGQKVEFLVSFYNNEISEKSEIFDDQFSVERPDGSNFTLKIRSTKLEDSAMYFCASSMDRQSNQPQHFGDGTRLSIL.

The rearrangement uses TRBV7-2 and TRBJ2-5; D is unclear. V lost 1 base, J lost 5 bases, and 20 bases lay in between. The CDR3 is made up of 17 amino acids. From germline, CDR1 is SGHTA and CDR2 FQGNSA. Here the CDR3 reads CASSLGVGGSRAETQYF. The CDR3 DNA reads TGTGCCAGCAGCTTAGGAGTTGGCGGCAGCCGCGCGGAGACCCAGTACTTC.

V gene TRBV13 combines with J gene TRBJ2-7, with 7 positions matching TRBD1. Germline CDR1 reads PRHDT; CDR2 reads FYEKMQ (reference sequence). CDR3 length equals 15 residues. Trimming at V came to 5 bases and at J to 0 bases, leaving 7 bases not matched to a gene. The DNA for the CDR3 is TGTGCCAGCAGCCCAACTAGGGACAGCTCCTACGAGCAGTACTTC. Its translation is CASSPTRDSSYEQYF.